This T cell receptor beta chain was documented in a study of early T cells in non-severe SARS-CoV-2 infection (dated by TCRdb to the early 2020s). Describing the broader study: Because TCR sequencing relied on bulk RNA taken from unsorted whole blood, pairing of alpha and beta chains was not possible. The paper's findings and limits, for the study overall: Matching against VDJdb was skewed toward anti-spike CD8 responses, likely underestimated virus-specific expansions, and missed private and CD4 specificities.

Based on the germline V gene (reference sequence), the CDR1 and CDR2 sequences are SEHNR and FQNEAQ. Including cysteine and phenylalanine, the CDR3 has 20 amino acids. Kept here is only the CDR3 DNA, which spans 60 bases and is read in frame from base 1. Here V drops 1 base and J drops 0 bases, and the junction holds 14 bases not matched to any gene. This clonotype was seen a few times. No antigen is known for it. No much larger clonotype is one base removed from it; base qualities were not supplied. Set within a cohort of healthcare workers in London, UK, this nested case-control study involved weekly PCR testing of nasopharyngeal swabs along with blood sampling. Between 23 and 31 March 2020, the week of the UK lockdown, healthcare workers were enrolled and then followed up weekly for as long as 16 weeks. Library preparation was by 5' RACE. Instrument on record: NextSeq 500. Unique molecular identifiers were attached to individual cDNA molecules in the TCR library protocol so that sequencing error and PCR bias could be corrected. Both TCR alpha and beta chains were sequenced, and tight co-correlation was observed between alpha and beta sequence abundances in each sample. Processing in the source paper ran as follows. V gene, J gene and CDR3 annotation of TCR sequences was performed with Decombinator V4. TCRs were defined as expanded if a significant change between any two time points was detected under a Poisson model with p below 0.0001. TCR abundances were normalised to the total number of TCRs sequenced in each sample and reported as counts per million. TRAV1-2 paired with TRAJ12, TRAJ20 or TRAJ33 defined MAIT TCRs, while TRAV10 paired with TRAJ18 defined iNKT TCRs. VDJdb, accessed 1 November 2021, was searched for CMV, EBV and SARS-CoV-2 annotated TCRs, excluding TCRs annotated for multiple antigens. TCRdb's own reprocessing of the public reads used fastp at Q25 and MiXCR and kept productive beta chains. CDR3 protein sequences are deduplicated, and each keeps its most common genes and DNA. These V and J calls rely on TCRdb rather than the paper's analysis. This sample comprises tens of thousands of distinct CDR3 sequences, around 7.5% of them detected only once. The biggest ten clones account for 9.4% of the sample.

The source of this sequence is an adult who was a healthcare worker with PCR-confirmed SARS-CoV-2 infection or an uninfected control (not recorded which). The source material was whole blood. The chain employs TRBV7-9 and TRBJ2-1, with 8 junctional bases fitting TRBD2. The CDR3 reads as follows: CASSLGRLAGPPSSYNEQFF. In nucleotide form, the sequence is TGTGCCAGCAGCTTAGGGAGGTTAGCGGGGCCCCCCAGCTCCTACAATGAGCAGTTCTTC. Here the CDR3 is joined to the reference TRBV7-9 and TRBJ2-1 genes, and the full variable domain is: DTGVSQNPRHKITKRGQNVTFRCDPISEHNRLYWYRQTLGQGPEFLTYFQNEAQLEKSRLLSDRFSAERPKGSFSTLEIQRTEQGDSAMYLCASSLGRLAGPPSSYNEQFFGPGTRLTVL.